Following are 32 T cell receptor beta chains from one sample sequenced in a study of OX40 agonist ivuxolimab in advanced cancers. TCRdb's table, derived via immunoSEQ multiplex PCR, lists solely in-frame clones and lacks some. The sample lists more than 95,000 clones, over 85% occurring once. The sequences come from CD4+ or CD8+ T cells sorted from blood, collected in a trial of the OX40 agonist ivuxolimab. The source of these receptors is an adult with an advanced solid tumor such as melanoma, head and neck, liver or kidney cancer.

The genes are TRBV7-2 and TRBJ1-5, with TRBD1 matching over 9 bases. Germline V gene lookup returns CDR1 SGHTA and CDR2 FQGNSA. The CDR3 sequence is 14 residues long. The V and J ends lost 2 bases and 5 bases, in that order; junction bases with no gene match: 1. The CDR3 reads CASSLNRGHQPQHF. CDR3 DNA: TGTGCCAGCAGCTTAAACAGGGGGCATCAGCCCCAGCATTTT.

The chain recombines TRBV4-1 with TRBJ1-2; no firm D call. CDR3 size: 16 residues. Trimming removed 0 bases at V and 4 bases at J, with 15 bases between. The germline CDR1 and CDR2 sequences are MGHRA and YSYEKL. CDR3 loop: CASSQDSKRLLYGYTF. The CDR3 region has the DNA TGCGCCAGCAGCCAAGATAGTAAACGGCTCCTCTATGGCTACACCTTC.

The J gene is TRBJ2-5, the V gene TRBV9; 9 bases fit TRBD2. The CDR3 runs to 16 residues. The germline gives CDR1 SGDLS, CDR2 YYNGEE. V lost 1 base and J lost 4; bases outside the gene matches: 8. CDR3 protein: CASSVISGGRGETQYF. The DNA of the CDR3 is TGTGCCAGCAGCGTAATCAGCGGGGGGCGGGGAGAGACCCAGTACTTC.

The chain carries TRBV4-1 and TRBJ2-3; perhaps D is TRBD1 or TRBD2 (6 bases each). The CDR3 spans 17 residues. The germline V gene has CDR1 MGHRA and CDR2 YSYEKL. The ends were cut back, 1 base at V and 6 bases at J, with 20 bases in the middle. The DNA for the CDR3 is TGCGCCAGCAGCCAAGGGGCCTCGAGAGGGGGGAGGGATACGCAGTATTTT. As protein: CASSQGASRGGRDTQYF.

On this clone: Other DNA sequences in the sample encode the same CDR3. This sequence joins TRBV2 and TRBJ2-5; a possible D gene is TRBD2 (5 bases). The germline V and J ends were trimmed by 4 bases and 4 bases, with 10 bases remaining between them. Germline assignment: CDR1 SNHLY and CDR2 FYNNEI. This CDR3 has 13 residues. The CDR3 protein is CASSGLGGETQYF. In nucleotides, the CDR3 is TGTGCCAGCAGTGGACTTGGAGGAGAGACCCAGTACTTC.

The CDR3 DNA sequence: TGTGCCAGCAGCGCCCCGAGTTCGGCGGGGGCCGTGCGGGATACGCAGTATTTT. Translated: CASSAPSSAGAVRDTQYF. This chain joins TRBV9 and TRBJ2-3; tentative D call: TRBD2 (7 bases). This CDR3 has 18 amino acids. Germline assignment: CDR1 SGDLS and CDR2 YYNGEE. The V and J ends lost 3 bases and 6 bases respectively, with 26 bases between them.

The CDR3 reads CASSQDPGRDTQYF. The CDR3 DNA follows: TGCGCCAGCAGCCAAGACCCTGGGAGAGATACGCAGTATTTT. The rearrangement uses TRBV4-3 and TRBJ2-3, with D perhaps matching TRBD2 (5 bases). The germline V gene has CDR1 LGHNA and CDR2 YSLEER. The CDR3 is made up of 14 amino acids. V shed 0 bases and J shed 5 bases, with 9 bases lying between them.

For the CDR3, the DNA is TGCGCCAGCAGCATAACAGGGGCCCATGAGCAGTTCTTC. Amino acid sequence: CASSITGAHEQFF. The J gene is TRBJ2-1, the V gene TRBV5-1, with TRBD1 matching over 7 bases. The CDR3 runs 13 residues. The V gene's germline CDR1 is SGHRS and CDR2 YFSETQ. V shed 4 bases and J 8 bases; nucleotides not matched to a gene: 6.

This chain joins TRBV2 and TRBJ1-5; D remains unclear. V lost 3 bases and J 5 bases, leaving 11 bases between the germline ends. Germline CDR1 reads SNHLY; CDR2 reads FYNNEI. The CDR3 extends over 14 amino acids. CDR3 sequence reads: CASSEASEDQPQHF. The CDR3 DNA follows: TGTGCCAGCAGTGAGGCGTCTGAGGATCAGCCCCAGCATTTT.

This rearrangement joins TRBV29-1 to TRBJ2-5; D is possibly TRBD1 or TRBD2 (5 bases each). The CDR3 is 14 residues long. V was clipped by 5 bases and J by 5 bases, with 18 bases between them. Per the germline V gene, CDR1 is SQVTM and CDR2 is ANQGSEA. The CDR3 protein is CSVLGGGFGETQYF. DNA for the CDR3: TGCAGCGTTTTAGGTGGGGGATTCGGGGAGACCCAGTACTTC.

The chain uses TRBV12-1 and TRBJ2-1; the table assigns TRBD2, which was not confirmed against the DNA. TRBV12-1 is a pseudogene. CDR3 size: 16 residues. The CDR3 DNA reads TGTGCCAGCAGCTTTGTGCCCGGGAGCTCCTACAATGAGCAGTTCTTC. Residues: CASSFVPGSSYNEQFF.

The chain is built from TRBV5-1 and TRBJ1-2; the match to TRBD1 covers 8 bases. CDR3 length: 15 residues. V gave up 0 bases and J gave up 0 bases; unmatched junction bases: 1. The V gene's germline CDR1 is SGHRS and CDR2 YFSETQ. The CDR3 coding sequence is TGCGCCAGCAGCTTGGGACAGGGGTCTAACTATGGCTACACCTTC. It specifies CASSLGQGSNYGYTF.

CDR3 loop: CASRRGNTEAFF. For the CDR3, the DNA is TGTGCCAGCAGGAGAGGGAACACTGAAGCTTTCTTT. The chain combines TRBV28 with TRBJ1-1; D call uncertain. The germline V and J ends were trimmed by 6 bases and 1 base, with 6 bases remaining between them. Germline CDR1 reads MDHEN; CDR2 reads SYDVKM. The CDR3 has 12 amino acids.

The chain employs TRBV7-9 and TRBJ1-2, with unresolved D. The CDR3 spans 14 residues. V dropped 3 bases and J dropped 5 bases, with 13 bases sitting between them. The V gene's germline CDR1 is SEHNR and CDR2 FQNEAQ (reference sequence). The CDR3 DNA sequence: TGTGCCAGCAGCTTGATGGGAGGTGCTTATGGCTACACCTTC. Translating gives CASSLMGGAYGYTF.

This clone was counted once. The CDR3 sequence: CASSSRKGAGGPGETQYF. CDR3 in DNA: TGTGCCAGCAGCTCGCGGAAGGGAGCGGGGGGGCCGGGAGAGACCCAGTACTTC. The rearrangement uses TRBV7-9 and TRBJ2-5; 10 bases fit TRBD2. Germline assignment: CDR1 SEHNR and CDR2 FQNEAQ (reference sequence). V lost 4 bases and J lost 4; bases outside the gene matches: 15. CDR3 length: 18 residues. Full variable domain (remainder filled in from reference TRBV7-9 and TRBJ2-5): DTGVSQNPRHKITKRGQNVTFRCDPISEHNRLYWYRQTLGQGPEFLTYFQNEAQLEKSRLLSDRFSAERPKGSFSTLEIQRTEQGDSAMYLCASSSRKGAGGPGETQYFGPGTRLLVL.

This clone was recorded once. The chain's CDR3 is CASTSGGTKGNEQFF. In nucleotides, the CDR3 is TGTGCCAGCACCAGCGGGGGGACAAAAGGAAATGAGCAGTTCTTC. The V call is TRBV7-8, the J call TRBJ2-1, with 9 nucleotides matching TRBD2. J lost 7 bases, V lost 7 bases, and 11 bases had no gene match. Germline V gene data show CDR1 as SGHVS and CDR2 as FQNEAQ. This CDR3 is 15 amino acids long.

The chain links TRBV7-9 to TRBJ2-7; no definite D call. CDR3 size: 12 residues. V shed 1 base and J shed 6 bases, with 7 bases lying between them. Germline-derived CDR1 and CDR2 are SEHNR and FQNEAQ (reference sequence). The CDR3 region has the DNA TGTGCCAGCAGCTTAGTAGCCGTCGAGCAGTACTTC. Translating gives CASSLVAVEQYF.

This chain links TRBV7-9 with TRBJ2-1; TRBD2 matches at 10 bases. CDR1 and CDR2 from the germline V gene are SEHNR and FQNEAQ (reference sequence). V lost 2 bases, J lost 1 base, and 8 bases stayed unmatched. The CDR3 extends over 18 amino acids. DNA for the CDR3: TGTGCCAGCAGCTTAATCGGGACTAGCGATGCTTCCTACAATGAGCAGTTCTTC. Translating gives CASSLIGTSDASYNEQFF.

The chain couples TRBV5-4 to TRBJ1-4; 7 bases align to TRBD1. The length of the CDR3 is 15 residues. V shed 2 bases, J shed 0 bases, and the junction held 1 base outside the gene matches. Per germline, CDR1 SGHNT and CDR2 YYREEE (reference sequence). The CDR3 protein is CASSLGTATNEKLFF. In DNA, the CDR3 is TGTGCCAGCAGCTTAGGGACAGCAACTAATGAAAAACTGTTTTTT.

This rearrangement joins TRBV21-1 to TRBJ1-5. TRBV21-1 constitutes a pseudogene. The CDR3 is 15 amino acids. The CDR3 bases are TGTGCCAGCAGCAAAGTGGGAGGGGGCTGCCAGCCCCAGCATTTT. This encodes CASSKVGGGCQPQHF.

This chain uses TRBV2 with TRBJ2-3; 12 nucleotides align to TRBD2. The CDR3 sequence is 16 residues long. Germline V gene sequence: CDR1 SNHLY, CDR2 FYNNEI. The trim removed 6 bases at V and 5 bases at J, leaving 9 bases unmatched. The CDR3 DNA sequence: TGTGCCAGCAGGGAAACTAGCGGGGGGTGGAAAGATACGCAGTATTTT. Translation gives CASRETSGGWKDTQYF. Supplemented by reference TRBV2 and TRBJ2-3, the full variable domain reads EPEVTQTPSHQVTQMGQEVILRCVPISNHLYFYWYRQILGQKVEFLVSFYNNEISEKSEIFDDQFSVERPDGSNFTLKIRSTKLEDSAMYFCASRETSGGWKDTQYFGPGTRLTVL.

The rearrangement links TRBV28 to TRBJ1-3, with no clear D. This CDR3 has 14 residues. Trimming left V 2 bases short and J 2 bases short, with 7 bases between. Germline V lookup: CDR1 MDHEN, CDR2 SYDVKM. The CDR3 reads CASSLGRTGNTIYF. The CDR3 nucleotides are TGTGCCAGCAGTTTAGGCAGGACTGGAAACACCATATATTTT.

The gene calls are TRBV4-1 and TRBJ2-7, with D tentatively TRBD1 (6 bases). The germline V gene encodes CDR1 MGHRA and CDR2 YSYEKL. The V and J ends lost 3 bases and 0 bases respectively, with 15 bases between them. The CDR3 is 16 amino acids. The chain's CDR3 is CASSHGTGLSSYEQYF. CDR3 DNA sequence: TGCGCCAGCAGCCACGGTACAGGGCTTAGCTCCTACGAGCAGTACTTC.

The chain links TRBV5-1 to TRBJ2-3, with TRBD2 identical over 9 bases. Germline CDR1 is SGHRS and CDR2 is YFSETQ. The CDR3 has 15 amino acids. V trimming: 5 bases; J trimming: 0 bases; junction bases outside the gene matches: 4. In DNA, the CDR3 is TGCGCCAGCAGAGAGACTAGCGGTAGCACAGATACGCAGTATTTT. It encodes CASRETSGSTDTQYF. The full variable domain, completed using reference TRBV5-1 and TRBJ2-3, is KAGVTQTPRYLIKTRGQQVTLSCSPISGHRSVSWYQQTPGQGLQFLFEYFSETQRNKGNFPGRFSGRQFSNSRSEMNVSTLELGDSALYLCASRETSGSTDTQYFGPGTRLTVL.

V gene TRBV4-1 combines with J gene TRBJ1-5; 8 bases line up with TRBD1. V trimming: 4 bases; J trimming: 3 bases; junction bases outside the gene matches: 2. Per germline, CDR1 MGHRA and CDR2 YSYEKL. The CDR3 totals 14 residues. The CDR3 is CASSPTGANQPQHF. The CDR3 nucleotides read TGCGCCAGCAGCCCGACAGGGGCCAATCAGCCCCAGCATTTT.

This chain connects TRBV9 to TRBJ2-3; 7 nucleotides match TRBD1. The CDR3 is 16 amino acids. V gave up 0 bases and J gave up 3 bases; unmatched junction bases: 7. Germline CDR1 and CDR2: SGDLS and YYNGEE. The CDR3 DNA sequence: TGTGCCAGCAGCGTAGGAGGGGGCGAAATTACAGATACGCAGTATTTT. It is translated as CASSVGGGEITDTQYF.

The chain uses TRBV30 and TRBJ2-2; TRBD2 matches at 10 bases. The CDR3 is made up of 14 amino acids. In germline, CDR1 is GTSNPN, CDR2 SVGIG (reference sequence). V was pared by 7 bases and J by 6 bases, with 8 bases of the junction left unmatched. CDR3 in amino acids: CASRRLAGAGELFF. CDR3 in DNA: TGTGCCTCCCGCCGGCTAGCGGGGGCCGGGGAGCTGTTTTTT.

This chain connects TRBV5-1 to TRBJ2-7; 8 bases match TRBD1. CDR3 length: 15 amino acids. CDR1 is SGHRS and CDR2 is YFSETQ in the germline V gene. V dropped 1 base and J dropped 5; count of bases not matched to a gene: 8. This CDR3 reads CASSLKAGGVDEQYF. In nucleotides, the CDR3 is TGCGCCAGCAGCTTGAAGGCAGGGGGCGTAGACGAGCAGTACTTC.

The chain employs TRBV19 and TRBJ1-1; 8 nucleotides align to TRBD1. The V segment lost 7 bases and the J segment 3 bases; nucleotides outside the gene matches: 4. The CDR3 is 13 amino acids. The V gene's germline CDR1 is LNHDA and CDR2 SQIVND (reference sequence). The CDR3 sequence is CASIRGQDTEAFF. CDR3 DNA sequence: TGTGCCAGTATCCGGGGACAGGACACTGAAGCTTTCTTT. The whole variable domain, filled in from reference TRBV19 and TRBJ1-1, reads DGGITQSPKYLFRKEGQNVTLSCEQNLNHDAMYWYRQDPGQGLRLIYYSQIVNDFQKGDIAEGYSVSREKKESFPLTVTSAQKNPTAFYLCASIRGQDTEAFFGQGTRLTVV.

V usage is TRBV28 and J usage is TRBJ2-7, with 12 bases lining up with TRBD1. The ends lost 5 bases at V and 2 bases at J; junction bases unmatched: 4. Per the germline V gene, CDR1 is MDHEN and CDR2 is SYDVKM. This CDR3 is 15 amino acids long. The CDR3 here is CASSPGTGGTYEQYF. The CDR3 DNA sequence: TGTGCCAGCAGTCCCGGGACAGGGGGCACCTACGAGCAGTACTTC.

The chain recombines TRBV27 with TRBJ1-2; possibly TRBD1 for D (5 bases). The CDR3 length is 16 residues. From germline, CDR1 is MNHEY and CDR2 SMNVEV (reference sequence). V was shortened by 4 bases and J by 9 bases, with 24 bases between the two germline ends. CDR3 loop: CASSSLASGRELRYTF. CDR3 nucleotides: TGTGCCAGCAGTTCTCTAGCGAGCGGCAGGGAACTTCGCTACACCTTC.

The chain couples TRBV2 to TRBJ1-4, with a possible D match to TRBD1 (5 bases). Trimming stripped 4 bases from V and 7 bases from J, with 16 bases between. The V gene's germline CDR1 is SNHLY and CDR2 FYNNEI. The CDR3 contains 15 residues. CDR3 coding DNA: TGTGCCAGCAGTGCGACCCCTCGAGGGGCTGAAAAACTGTTTTTT. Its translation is CASSATPRGAEKLFF.